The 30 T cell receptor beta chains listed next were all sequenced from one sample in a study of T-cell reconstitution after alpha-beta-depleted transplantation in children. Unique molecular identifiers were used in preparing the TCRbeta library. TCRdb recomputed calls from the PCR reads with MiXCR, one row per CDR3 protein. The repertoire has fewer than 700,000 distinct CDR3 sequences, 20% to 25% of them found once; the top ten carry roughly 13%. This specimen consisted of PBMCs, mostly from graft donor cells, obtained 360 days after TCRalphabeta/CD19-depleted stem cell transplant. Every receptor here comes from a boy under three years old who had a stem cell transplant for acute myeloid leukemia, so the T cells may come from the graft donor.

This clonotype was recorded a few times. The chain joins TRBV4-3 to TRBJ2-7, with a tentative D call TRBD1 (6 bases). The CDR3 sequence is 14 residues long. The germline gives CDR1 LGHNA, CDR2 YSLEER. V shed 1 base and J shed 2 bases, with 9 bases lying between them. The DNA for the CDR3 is TGCGCCAGCAGCCAAGCACCAGGGGCCTACGAGCAGTACTTC. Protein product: CASSQAPGAYEQYF.

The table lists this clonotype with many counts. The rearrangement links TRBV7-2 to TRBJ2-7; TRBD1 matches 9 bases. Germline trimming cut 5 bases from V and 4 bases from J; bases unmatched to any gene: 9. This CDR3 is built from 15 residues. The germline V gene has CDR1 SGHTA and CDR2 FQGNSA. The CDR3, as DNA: TGTGCCAGCAGCCCACAGGCGGGACAGGGATACGAGCAGTACTTC. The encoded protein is CASSPQAGQGYEQYF.

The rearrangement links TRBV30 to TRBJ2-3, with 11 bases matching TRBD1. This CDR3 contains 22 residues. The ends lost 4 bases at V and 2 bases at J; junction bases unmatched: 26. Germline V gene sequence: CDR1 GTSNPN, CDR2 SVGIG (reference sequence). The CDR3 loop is CAWNEPTRGTGGRWAITDTQYF. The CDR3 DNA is TGTGCCTGGAACGAACCGACCCGCGGGACAGGGGGAAGGTGGGCAATCACAGATACGCAGTATTTT.

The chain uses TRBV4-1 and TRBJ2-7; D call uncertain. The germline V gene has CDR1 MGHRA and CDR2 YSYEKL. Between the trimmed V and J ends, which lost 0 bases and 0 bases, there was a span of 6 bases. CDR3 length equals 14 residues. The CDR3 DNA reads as TGCGCCAGCAGCCAAGAGGCCAGCTCCTACGAGCAGTACGTC. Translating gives CASSQEASSYEQYV.

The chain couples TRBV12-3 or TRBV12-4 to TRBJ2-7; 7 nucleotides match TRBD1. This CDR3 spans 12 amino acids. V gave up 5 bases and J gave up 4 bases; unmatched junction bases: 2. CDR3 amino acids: CASSTRGYEQYF. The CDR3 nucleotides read TGTGCCAGCAGTACCAGGGGGTACGAGCAGTACTTC.

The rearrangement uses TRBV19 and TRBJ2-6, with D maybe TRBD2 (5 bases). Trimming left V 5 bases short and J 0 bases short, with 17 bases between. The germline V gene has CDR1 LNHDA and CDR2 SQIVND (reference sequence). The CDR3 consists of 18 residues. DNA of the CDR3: TGTGCCAGTAGTCCCCGGGGTGGTTCCAACTCTGGGGCCAACGTCCTGACTTTC. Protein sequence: CASSPRGGSNSGANVLTF.

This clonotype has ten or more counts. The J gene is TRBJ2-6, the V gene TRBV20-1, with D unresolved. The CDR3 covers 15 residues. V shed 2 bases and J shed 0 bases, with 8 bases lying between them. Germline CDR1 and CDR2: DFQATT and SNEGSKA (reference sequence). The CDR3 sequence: CSARPDLSGANVLTF. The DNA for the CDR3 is TGCAGTGCTAGACCCGACCTCTCTGGGGCCAACGTCCTGACTTTC.

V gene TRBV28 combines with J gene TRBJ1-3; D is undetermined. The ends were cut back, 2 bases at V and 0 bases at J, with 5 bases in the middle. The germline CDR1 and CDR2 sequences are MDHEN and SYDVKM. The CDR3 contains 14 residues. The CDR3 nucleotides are TGTGCCAGCAGTTTAGCGTACTCTGGAAACACCATATATTTT. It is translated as CASSLAYSGNTIYF.

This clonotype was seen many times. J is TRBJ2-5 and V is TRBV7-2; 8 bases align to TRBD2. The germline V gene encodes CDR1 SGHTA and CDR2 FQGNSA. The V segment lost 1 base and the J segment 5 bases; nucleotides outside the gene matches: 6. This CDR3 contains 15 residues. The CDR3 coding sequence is TGTGCCAGCAGCTTAGGTAGCGGGGCCGAGGAGACCCAGTACTTC. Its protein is CASSLGSGAEETQYF.

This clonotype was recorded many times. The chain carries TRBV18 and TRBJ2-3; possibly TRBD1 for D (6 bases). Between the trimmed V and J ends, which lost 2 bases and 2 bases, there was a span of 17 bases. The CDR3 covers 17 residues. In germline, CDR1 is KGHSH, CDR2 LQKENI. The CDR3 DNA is TGTGCCAGCTCACCATTCGTCACAGGGTCAAACACAGATACGCAGTATTTT. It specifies CASSPFVTGSNTDTQYF.

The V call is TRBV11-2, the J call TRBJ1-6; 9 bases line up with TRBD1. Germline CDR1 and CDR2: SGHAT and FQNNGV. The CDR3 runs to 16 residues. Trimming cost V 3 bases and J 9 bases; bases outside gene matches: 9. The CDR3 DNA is TGTGCCAGCAGCTTTACAGGGGGCGCGTTGGGTTCACCCCTCCACTTT. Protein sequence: CASSFTGGALGSPLHF. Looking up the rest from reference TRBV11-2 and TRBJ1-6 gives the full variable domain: EAGVAQSPRYKIIEKRQSVAFWCNPISGHATLYWYQQILGQGPKLLIQFQNNGVVDDSQLPKDRFSAERLKGVDSTLKIQPAKLEDSAVYLCASSFTGGALGSPLHFGNGTRLTVT.

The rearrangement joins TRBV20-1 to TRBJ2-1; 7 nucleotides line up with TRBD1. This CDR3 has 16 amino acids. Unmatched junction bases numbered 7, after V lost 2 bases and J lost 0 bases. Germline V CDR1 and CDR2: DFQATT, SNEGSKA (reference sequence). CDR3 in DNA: TGCAGTGCTAGAACACATAGGGGGCTCTCCTACAATGAGCAGTTCTTC. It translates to CSARTHRGLSYNEQFF.

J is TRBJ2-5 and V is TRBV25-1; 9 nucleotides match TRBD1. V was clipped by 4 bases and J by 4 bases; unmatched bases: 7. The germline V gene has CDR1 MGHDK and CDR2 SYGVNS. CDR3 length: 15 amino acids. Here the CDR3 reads CASSVIGTGRETQYF. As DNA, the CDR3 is TGTGCCAGCAGTGTGATCGGGACAGGGCGAGAGACCCAGTACTTC.

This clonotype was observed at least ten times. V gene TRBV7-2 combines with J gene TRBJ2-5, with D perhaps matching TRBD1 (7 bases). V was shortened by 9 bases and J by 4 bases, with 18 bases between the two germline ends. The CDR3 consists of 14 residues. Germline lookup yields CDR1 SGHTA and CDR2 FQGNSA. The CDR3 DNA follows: TGTGCCAGTTCCCTCGGAGGGGGCTTAGAGACCCAGTACTTC. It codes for CASSLGGGLETQYF.

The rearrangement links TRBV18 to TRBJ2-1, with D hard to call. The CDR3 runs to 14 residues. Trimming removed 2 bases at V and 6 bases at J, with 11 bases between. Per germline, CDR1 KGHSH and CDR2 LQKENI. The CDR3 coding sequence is TGTGCCAGCTCACCATTGGTGGGCCTCAATGAGCAGTTCTTC. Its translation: CASSPLVGLNEQFF.

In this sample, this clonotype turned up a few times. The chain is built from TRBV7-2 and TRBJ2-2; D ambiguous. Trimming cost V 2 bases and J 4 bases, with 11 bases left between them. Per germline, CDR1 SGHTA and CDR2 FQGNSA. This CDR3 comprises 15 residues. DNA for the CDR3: TGTGCCAGCAGCTTACTATCGGTCGCCACCGGGGAGCTGTTTTTT. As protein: CASSLLSVATGELFF.

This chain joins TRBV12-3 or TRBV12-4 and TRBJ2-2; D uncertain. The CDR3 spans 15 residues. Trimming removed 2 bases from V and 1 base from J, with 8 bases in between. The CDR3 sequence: CASSLYRQNTGELFF. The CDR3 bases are TGTGCCAGCAGTTTATACAGACAGAACACCGGGGAGCTGTTTTTT.

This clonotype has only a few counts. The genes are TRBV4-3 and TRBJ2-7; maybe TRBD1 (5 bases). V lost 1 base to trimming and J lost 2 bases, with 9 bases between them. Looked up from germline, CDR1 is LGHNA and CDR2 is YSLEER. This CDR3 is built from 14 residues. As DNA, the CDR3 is TGCGCCAGCAGCCAAGTGGTGGGGCCCTACGAGCAGTACTTC. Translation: CASSQVVGPYEQYF.

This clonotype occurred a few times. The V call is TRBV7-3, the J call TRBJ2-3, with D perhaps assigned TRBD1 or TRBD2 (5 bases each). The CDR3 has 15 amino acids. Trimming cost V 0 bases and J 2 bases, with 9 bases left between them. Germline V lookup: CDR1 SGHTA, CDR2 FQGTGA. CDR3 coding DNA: TGTGCCAGCAGCTTAACGGGACGGAACACAGATACGCAGTATTTT. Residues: CASSLTGRNTDTQYF.

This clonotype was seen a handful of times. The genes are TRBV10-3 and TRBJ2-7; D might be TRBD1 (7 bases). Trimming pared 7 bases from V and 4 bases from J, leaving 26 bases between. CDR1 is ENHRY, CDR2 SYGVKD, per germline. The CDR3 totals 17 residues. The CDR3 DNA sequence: TGTGCCATCAAGGAGGGGCAGGGGGGCCCCGAAGTTTACGAGCAGTACTTC. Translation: CAIKEGQGGPEVYEQYF.

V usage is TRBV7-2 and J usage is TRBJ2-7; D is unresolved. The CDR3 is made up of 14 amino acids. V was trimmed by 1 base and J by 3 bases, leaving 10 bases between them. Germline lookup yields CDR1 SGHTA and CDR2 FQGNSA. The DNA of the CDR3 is TGTGCCAGCAGCTTAGAAGCGTGGGACTACGAGCAGTACGTC. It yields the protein CASSLEAWDYEQYV.

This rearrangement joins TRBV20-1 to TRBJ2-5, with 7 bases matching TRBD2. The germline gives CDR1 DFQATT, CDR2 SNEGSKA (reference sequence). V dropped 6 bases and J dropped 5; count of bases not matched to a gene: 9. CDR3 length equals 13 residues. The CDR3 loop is CSASGVGGETQYF. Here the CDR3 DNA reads TGCAGTGCCAGCGGGGTGGGGGGGGAGACCCAGTACTTC.

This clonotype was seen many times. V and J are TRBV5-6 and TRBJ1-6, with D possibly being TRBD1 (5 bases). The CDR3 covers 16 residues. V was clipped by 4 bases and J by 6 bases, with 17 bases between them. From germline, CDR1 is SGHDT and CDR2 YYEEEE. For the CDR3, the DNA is TGTGCCAGCAGCCCGATGCAGGGTAATCTTAATTCACCCCTCCACTTT. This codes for CASSPMQGNLNSPLHF. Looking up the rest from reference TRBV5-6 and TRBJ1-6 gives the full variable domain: DAGVTQSPTHLIKTRGQQVTLRCSPKSGHDTVSWYQQALGQGPQFIFQYYEEEERQRGNFPDRFSGHQFPNYSSELNVNALLLGDSALYLCASSPMQGNLNSPLHFGNGTRLTVT.

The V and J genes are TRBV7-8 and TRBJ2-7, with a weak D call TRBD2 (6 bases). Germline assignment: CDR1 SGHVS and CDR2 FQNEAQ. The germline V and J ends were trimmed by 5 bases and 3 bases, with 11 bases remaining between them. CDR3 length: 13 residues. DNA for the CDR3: TGTGCCAGCAGCCGCGGGACCCACTACGAGCAGTACGTC. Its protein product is CASSRGTHYEQYV.

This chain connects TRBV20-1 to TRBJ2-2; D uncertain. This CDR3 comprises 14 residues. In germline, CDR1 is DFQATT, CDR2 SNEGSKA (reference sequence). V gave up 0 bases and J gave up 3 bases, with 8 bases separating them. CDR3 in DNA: TGCAGTGCTAGAGACTCCGGGTACACCGGGGAGCTGTTTTTT. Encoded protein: CSARDSGYTGELFF.

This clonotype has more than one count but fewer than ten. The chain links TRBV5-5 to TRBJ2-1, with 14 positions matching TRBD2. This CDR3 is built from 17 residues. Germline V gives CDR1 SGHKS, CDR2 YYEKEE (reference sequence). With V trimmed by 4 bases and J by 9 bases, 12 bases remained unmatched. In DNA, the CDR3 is TGTGCCAGCAGCCCGACACGGACTAGCGGGGGGAATAGTGAGCAGTTCTTC. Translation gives CASSPTRTSGGNSEQFF.

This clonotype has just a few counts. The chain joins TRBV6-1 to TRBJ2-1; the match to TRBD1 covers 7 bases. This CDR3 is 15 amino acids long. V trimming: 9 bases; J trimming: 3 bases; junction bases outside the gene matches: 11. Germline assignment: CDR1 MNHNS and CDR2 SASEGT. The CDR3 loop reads CASALGQDFYNEQFF. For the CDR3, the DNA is TGTGCCAGTGCCCTTGGACAGGATTTCTACAATGAGCAGTTCTTC.

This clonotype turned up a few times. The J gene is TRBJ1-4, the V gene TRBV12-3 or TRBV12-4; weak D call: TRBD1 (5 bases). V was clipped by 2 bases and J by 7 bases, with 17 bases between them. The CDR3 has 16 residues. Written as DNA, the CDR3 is TGTGCCAGCAGTTTATCGTCGTCAGGGCTGGGTGAAAAACTGTTTTTT. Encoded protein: CASSLSSSGLGEKLFF.

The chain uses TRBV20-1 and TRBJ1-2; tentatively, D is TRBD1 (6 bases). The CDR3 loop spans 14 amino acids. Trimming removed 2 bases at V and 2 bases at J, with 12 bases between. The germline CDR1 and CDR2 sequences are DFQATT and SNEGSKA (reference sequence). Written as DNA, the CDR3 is TGCAGTGCTAGAACTAAGACAGGCAACTATGGCTACACCTTC. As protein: CSARTKTGNYGYTF.

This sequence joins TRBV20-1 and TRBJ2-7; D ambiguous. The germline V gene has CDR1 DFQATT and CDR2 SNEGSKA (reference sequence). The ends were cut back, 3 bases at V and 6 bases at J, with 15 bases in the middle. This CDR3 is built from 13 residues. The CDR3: CSARLWTYVEQYV. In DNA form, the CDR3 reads TGCAGTGCTAGGCTGTGGACCTACGTCGAGCAGTACGTC.